Following are 4 T cell receptor beta chains from one sample sequenced in a study of cytomegalovirus exposure and HLA in healthy donors. It was with 60 Vbeta and 13 Jbeta primers that the PCR ran. Clones were sequenced by immunoSEQ multiplex PCR, and TCRdb holds only the in-frame ones, with some missing. The table has around 200,000 clones, 82% seen once. Sequencing was performed on PBMCs. These receptors were collected from a woman aged 40-49 years in good health and CMV-seronegative.

This chain links TRBV6-4 with TRBJ2-3, with 9 bases aligning to TRBD2. The CDR3 consists of 17 residues. Germline-derived CDR1 and CDR2 are MRHNA and SNTAGT. V lost 6 bases and J lost 2; bases outside the gene matches: 12. CDR3 sequence (DNA): TGTGCCAGCAGCCTGACTAGCGGAGCAGCATACACAGATACGCAGTATTTT. It codes for CASSLTSGAAYTDTQYF.

The V and J genes are TRBV10-1 and TRBJ2-2, with TRBD2 matching over 7 bases. Germline CDR1 reads WNHNN; CDR2 reads SYGVQD (reference sequence). V lost 3 bases and J lost 1; bases outside the gene matches: 5. CDR3 length: 16 residues. CDR3 sequence reads: CASSDLASGNTGELFF. The CDR3, as DNA: TGCGCCAGCAGTGATTTAGCTAGCGGGAACACCGGGGAGCTGTTTTTT.

This chain connects TRBV27 to TRBJ2-2; D perhaps matches TRBD2 (6 bases). The length of the CDR3 is 16 residues. V was shortened by 5 bases and J by 9 bases, with 22 bases between the two germline ends. The germline CDR1 and CDR2 sequences are MNHEY and SMNVEV (reference sequence). CDR3 sequence reads: CASSRTGTPAPRELFF. As DNA, the CDR3 is TGTGCCAGCAGTCGTACCGGGACTCCAGCTCCCAGGGAGCTGTTTTTT.

This rearrangement joins TRBV12-5 to TRBJ2-6; D gene uncertain. Germline lookup yields CDR1 LGHNT and CDR2 FRNRAP. The CDR3 is made up of 16 amino acids. The V and J ends lost 4 bases and 0 bases respectively, with 10 bases between them. The CDR3 region is CASGSILSSGANVLTF. CDR3 bases: TGTGCTAGTGGTTCGATACTGAGCTCTGGGGCCAACGTCCTGACTTTC.